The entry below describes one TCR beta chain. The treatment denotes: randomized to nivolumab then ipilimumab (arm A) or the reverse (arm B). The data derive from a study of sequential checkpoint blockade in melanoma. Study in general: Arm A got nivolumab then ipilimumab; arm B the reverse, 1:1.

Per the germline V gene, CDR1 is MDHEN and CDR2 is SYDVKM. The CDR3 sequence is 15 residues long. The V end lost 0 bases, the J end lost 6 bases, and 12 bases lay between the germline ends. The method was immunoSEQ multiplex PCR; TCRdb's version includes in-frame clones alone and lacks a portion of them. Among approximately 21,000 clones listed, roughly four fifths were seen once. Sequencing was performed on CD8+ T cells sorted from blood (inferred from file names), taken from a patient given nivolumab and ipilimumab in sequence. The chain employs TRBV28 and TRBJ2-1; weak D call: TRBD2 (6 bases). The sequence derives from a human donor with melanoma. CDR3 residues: CASSLWEGRGNEQFF. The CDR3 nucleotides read TGTGCCAGCAGTTTATGGGAGGGGAGAGGCAATGAGCAGTTCTTC. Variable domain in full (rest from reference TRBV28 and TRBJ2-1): DVKVTQSSRYLVKRTGEKVFLECVQDMDHENMFWYRQDPGLGLRLIYFSYDVKMKEKGDIPEGYSVSREKKERFSLILESASTNQTSMYLCASSLWEGRGNEQFFGPGTRLTVL.